This TCR beta chain was identified during a study of T cell responses to AZD1222 COVID-19 vaccine (dated by TCRdb to about 2021). In terms of the full investigation: Because spike-specific TCR depth and breadth did not differ between the two schedules, AZD1222 recipients who got a second dose at roughly 4 weeks were pooled with those who got a second dose at roughly 12 weeks. A total of approximately 250 trial participants underwent TCR sequencing, of whom approximately 200 had received two doses of AZD1222 and roughly 26 had received two doses of the MenACWY control vaccine. Enrollment into the trials was organized by age into subgroups of 18-55, 56-69 and 70-plus years, and those subgroups contained 148, 28 and 57 TCR-sequenced participants, respectively. Summary of the overall study and its limitations: Reportedly, close to half of the unique spike-specific TCRs recognized epitopes lying outside the regions that are mutated in the B.1.351 and B.1.1.7 variants. Because no samples from the day 14 peak response were available, repertoires could be characterized only after the peak T cell response. Vaccine-associated CD4 TCRs spanned the whole spike protein, with dominant responses in regions 160-218 and 743-854. After two AZD1222 doses, both the breadth and the depth of spike-specific TCRs were significantly higher than at day 0 and than in MenACWY recipients. Conclusions about previously exposed vaccinees are limited, since just a handful of AZD1222 recipients were seropositive for SARS-CoV-2 at baseline. In the small 56-69-year group, the increase in depth fell short of significance, most likely because of low power. Most participants were white British and females outnumbered males, and the authors suggested that clonal diversity may have been underestimated.

From the germline V gene, CDR1 is SGHRS and CDR2 is YFSETQ. Trimming costs V 0 bases and J 4 bases, and their ends lie 15 bases apart. From its cysteine to its phenylalanine, the CDR3 spans 16 amino acids. Only the CDR3 DNA stays, 48 bases, in frame from base 1. The time point label, as the study defines it: baseline before first vaccination. The vaccinee samples were drawn from two UK trials, COV001 and COV002, one of which was a single-blind randomized controlled phase 2/3 trial testing AZD1222 (ChAdOx1 nCoV-19) in healthy adults. Trial participant PBMC samples were collected at day 0 and day 28 after the second dose for TCRbeta chain sequencing. The CDR3 regions of human TCRbeta chains were analyzed by immunosequencing. For the original study's pipeline: TCRs in the repertoires were matched against a reference library of SARS-CoV-2-specific TCRs that had been generated with the MIRA antigen-specificity platform. Breadth was defined as the fraction of unique TCRs that were SARS-CoV-2-associated, and depth was defined as the fraction of total T cells that were SARS-CoV-2-associated. Using the MIRA data, each spike-specific TCR was assigned both to the spike region to which the TCR was reactive and to a CD4 or CD8 class. Log10-transformed breadth and depth values were compared by one-way ANOVA with Sidak's multiple comparisons tests. This immuneACCESS table, as held by TCRdb, lists in-frame sequences with V and J called but not all clones. Of the missing ones, under half trace to an unresolved V gene in checked studies; the others have no known cause. For V, J and clone size, that table is used; D and trimming come from the DNA. This sample is represented by about 190,000 clones; approximately 92% of them were singletons. Approximately 1.5% of the sample is taken by the ten largest.

Concerning this clone itself: There is no known antigen for this receptor. No much larger clone exists at a distance of one base, and base qualities are not known.

The rearranged chain carries TRBV5-1 and TRBJ2-3; the D gene assignment is ambiguous. Sequenced here: peripheral blood, sampled on day 0 of AZD1222 vaccination. The source is an adult in good health. The CDR3 is CASSLAGRPESDTQYF. The DNA sequence is TGCGCCAGCAGCTTGGCCGGCAGGCCGGAATCAGATACGCAGTATTTT. The entire variable domain, with the stretches around the CDR3 drawn from the reference TRBV5-1 and TRBJ2-3 proteins, is KAGVTQTPRYLIKTRGQQVTLSCSPISGHRSVSWYQQTPGQGLQFLFEYFSETQRNKGNFPGRFSGRQFSNSRSEMNVSTLELGDSALYLCASSLAGRPESDTQYFGPGTRLTVL.